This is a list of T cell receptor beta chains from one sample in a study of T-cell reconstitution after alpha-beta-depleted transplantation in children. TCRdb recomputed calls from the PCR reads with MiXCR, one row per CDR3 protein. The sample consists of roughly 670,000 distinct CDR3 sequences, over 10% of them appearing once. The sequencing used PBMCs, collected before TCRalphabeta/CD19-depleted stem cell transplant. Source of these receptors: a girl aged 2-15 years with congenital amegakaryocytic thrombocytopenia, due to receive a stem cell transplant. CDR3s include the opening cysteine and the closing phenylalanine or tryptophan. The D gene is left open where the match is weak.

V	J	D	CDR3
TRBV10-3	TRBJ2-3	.	CAIMAGGTDTQYF
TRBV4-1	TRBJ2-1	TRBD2	CASSQHPDSGRKDNEQFF
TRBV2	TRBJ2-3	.	CARKGGSATTDTQYF
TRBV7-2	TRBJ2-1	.	CASSSKLTYNEQFF
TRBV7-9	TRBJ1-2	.	CASSSIGGEGYTF
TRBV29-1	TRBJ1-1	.	CSVSSAFGAITEAFF
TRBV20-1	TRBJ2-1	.	CSARVDGGHNEQFF
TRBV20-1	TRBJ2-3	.	CSVSGVSTDTQYF
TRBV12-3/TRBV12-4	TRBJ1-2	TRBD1	CASSPGTGSYGYTF
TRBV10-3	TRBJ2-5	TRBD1	CAIRPGQGQETHYF